The clone carrying this TCR beta chain was picked up many times. The antigen is undetermined. This CDR3 is built from 16 residues. V was clipped by 0 bases and J by 6 bases, with 18 bases between them. Germline CDR1 reads LNHNV; CDR2 reads YYDKDF (reference sequence). This specimen belongs to a study of T cells in Graves' hyperthyroidism and ophthalmopathy. Whole-study context: Peripheral blood was secured at the point of initial diagnosis, before any treatment.

RNA transcripts yielded amplified TCR beta CDR3 regions. The TCR CDR3 first-round RT-PCR relied on the HTBI primer set. TCRdb recomputed calls from the multiplex PCR reads with MiXCR, one row per CDR3 protein. The sample yields around 300,000 distinct CDR3 sequences, around 15% seen once. Study results and caveats: Model output signaled ophthalmopathy a median around 6.9 months ahead of onset.

V gene TRBV15 combines with J gene TRBJ2-7; no clear D gene. Sample: blood. The sequence came from a woman aged 35 to 49 with Graves' hyperthyroidism. DNA for the CDR3: TGTGCCACCAGCAGAGATCCGGACGGATTCTTTGGCGAGCAGTACTTC. It encodes CATSRDPDGFFGEQYF.